This TCR beta chain was documented in a study of Ad26.COV2.S vaccination and SARS-CoV-2 variants. On the study more broadly: Participant was drawn from the COV1001 Ad26.COV2.S trial arm. Intramuscularly, Ad26.COV2.S was given either once or twice, 56 days apart. Study-wide results and limits: Comparable non-spike TCR breadth was observed in vaccine and placebo recipients. Researchers cautioned that TCR breadth and depth analyses may have underestimated total T cell responses.

Concerning this clone itself: As yet, its antigen is unknown.

Described treatment: roughly 19 received Ad26.COV2.S at low or high dose, single or two shots; roughly five received placebo; per-sample allocation not given. Each sample was drawn 63 days after the first injection (of vaccine or placebo). Measured with immunoSEQ multiplex PCR; TCRdb has only the in-frame clones, and not every one. The sample holds more than 300,000 clones, about 86% seen once. Material: peripheral blood, obtained in a trial of Ad26.COV2.S vaccine versus placebo. The TCR was taken from a person aged 18 to 59 who received the Ad26.COV2.S COVID-19 vaccine or a placebo.

The CDR3 region is CATSRGQGSTDTQYF. Here the CDR3 DNA reads TGTGCCACCAGCAGAGGCCAGGGAAGCACAGATACGCAGTATTTT. The rearrangement joins TRBV15 to TRBJ2-3, with a tentative D call TRBD1 (5 bases). V lost 1 base to trimming and J lost 0 bases, with 8 bases between them. The CDR3 is 15 amino acids. Germline CDR1 is LNHNV and CDR2 is YYDKDF (reference sequence). Together with reference TRBV15 and TRBJ2-3, the CDR3 gives the full variable domain: DAMVIQNPRYQVTQFGKPVTLSCSQTLNHNVMYWYQQKSSQAPKLLFHYYDKDFNNEADTPDNFQSRRPNTSFCFLDIRSPGLGDTAMYLCATSRGQGSTDTQYFGPGTRLTVL.